The 16 T cell receptor beta chains below all came from one sample that was sequenced in a study of T-cell reconstitution after alpha-beta-depleted transplantation in children. As it was prepared, the TCRbeta library received unique molecular identifiers. TCRdb independently ran MiXCR on the PCR reads; one entry per CDR3 protein. The sample consists of 190,000 or so distinct CDR3 sequences, about 6.4% of them appearing once. The sequencing here drew on PBMCs from the stem cell graft donor, taken from the stem cell graft. Every receptor here comes from a human donor who donated a stem cell graft to a child with Wiskott-Aldrich syndrome.

The chain has TRBV3-1 and TRBJ1-2, with D unclear. The germline V and J ends were trimmed by 3 bases and 6 bases, with 14 bases remaining between them. CDR3 size: 14 residues. Germline V gives CDR1 LGHDT, CDR2 YNNKEL (reference sequence). The CDR3 region has the DNA TGTGCCAGCAGCCAGGGGAGCTTCAAGAATGGCTACACCTTC. Its translation is CASSQGSFKNGYTF.

This clonotype has at least ten counts. The chain has TRBV5-5 and TRBJ2-7; D is undetermined. The CDR3 totals 13 residues. Trimming took off 4 bases at V and 2 bases at J, with 10 bases between the two ends. Germline V gives CDR1 SGHKS, CDR2 YYEKEE (reference sequence). The CDR3 loop reads CASSLYDPYEQYF. The CDR3 DNA follows: TGTGCCAGCAGCCTCTACGACCCCTACGAGCAGTACTTC.

This clonotype was counted ten times or more. The J gene is TRBJ2-6, the V gene TRBV27; the D gene is possibly TRBD1 (6 bases). The CDR3 spans 17 residues. Germline V gives CDR1 MNHEY, CDR2 SMNVEV (reference sequence). Trimming shortened V by 3 bases and J by 2 bases, and 14 bases separated the two germline ends. CDR3 nucleotide sequence: TGTGCCAGCAGTTTTAGAGGACAGTATACTGGGGCCAACGTCCTGACTTTC. It translates to CASSFRGQYTGANVLTF. Full variable domain (remainder filled in from reference TRBV27 and TRBJ2-6): EAQVTQNPRYLITVTGKKLTVTCSQNMNHEYMSWYRQDPGLGLRQIYYSMNVEVTDKGDVPEGYKVSRKEKRNFPLILESPSPNQTSLYFCASSFRGQYTGANVLTFGAGSRLTVL.

This clonotype was recorded at least ten times. V gene TRBV5-1 combines with J gene TRBJ1-2; 8 positions agree with TRBD1. Germline CDR1 SGHRS, CDR2 YFSETQ. This CDR3 has 15 residues. V gave up 4 bases and J gave up 7 bases; unmatched junction bases: 12. The CDR3 coding sequence is TGCGCCAGCAGCCTTTCCCCAGGGGGCTTTGGTGGCTACACCTTC. It yields the protein CASSLSPGGFGGYTF.

This clonotype was seen repeatedly, ten times or more. The rearrangement links TRBV7-9 to TRBJ2-3; 7 bases agree with TRBD2. This CDR3 is built from 16 residues. The germline CDR1 and CDR2 sequences are SEHNR and FQNEAQ (reference sequence). V dropped 2 bases and J dropped 5; count of bases not matched to a gene: 10. The CDR3 loop is CASSLPSGREIDTQYF. Written as DNA, the CDR3 is TGTGCCAGCAGCTTACCGTCTGGGCGGGAGATAGATACGCAGTATTTT.

On this clonotype itself: With a much larger clone just one base away, this may be a read error. The genes are TRBV20-1 and TRBJ2-2, with D perhaps TRBD1 (6 bases). The CDR3 has 14 residues. Germline V gives CDR1 DFQATT, CDR2 SNEGSKA (reference sequence). CDR3 in DNA: TGCTGTGCCATTGGGGACACGGGCACCGGGGAGCTGTTTTTT. Translating gives CCAIGDTGTGELFF.

In this sample, this clonotype turned up a few times. The V call is TRBV24-1, the J call TRBJ2-2; D is unresolved. Germline V lookup: CDR1 KGHDR, CDR2 SFDVKD. Trimming shortened V by 3 bases and J by 2 bases, and 18 bases separated the two germline ends. This CDR3 spans 18 amino acids. This CDR3 reads CATSDPLRGPSNTGELFF. CDR3 nucleotide sequence: TGTGCCACCAGTGATCCTCTCCGCGGCCCTTCTAACACCGGGGAGCTGTTTTTT.

This clonotype occurred a few times. The rearrangement links TRBV5-1 to TRBJ1-4; D not certain. This CDR3 region has 15 residues. The germline V and J ends were trimmed by 2 bases and 0 bases, with 8 bases remaining between them. The germline gives CDR1 SGHRS, CDR2 YFSETQ. The CDR3 DNA follows: TGCGCCAGCAGCTTAAACAGTGCAACTAATGAAAAACTGTTTTTT. Its translation is CASSLNSATNEKLFF.

This clonotype was picked up many times. V is TRBV12-3 or TRBV12-4 and J is TRBJ2-7, with no clear D. Trimming took off 3 bases at V and 6 bases at J, with 9 bases between the two ends. The CDR3 extends over 12 amino acids. The CDR3 DNA follows: TGTGCCAGCAGTTTTGGTACGAGCGAGCAGTACTTC. The encoded protein is CASSFGTSEQYF.

The chain uses TRBV5-1 and TRBJ1-1, with D possibly matching TRBD1 (6 bases). V was cut by 1 base and J by 3 bases, with 10 bases left in between. Germline assignment: CDR1 SGHRS and CDR2 YFSETQ. CDR3 length: 14 amino acids. CDR3 in amino acids: CASSLSGAHTEAFF. The CDR3 DNA is TGCGCCAGCAGCTTGTCAGGGGCGCACACTGAAGCTTTCTTT.

This clonotype was detected only a few times. The V gene is TRBV30, the J gene TRBJ2-5, with a possible D match to TRBD1 (5 bases). Germline lookup yields CDR1 GTSNPN and CDR2 SVGIG (reference sequence). The CDR3 consists of 15 residues. Trimming left V 1 base short and J 4 bases short, with 16 bases between. This CDR3 is CAWSGLSVRGETQYF. Written as DNA, the CDR3 is TGTGCCTGGAGTGGTTTAAGCGTAAGGGGAGAGACCCAGTACTTC.

This clonotype was observed many times. The V gene is TRBV4-3, the J gene TRBJ2-7; 9 bases agree with TRBD2. The CDR3 consists of 15 residues. Trimming removed 1 base from V and 6 bases from J; junction bases left unmatched: 7. The V gene's germline CDR1 is LGHNA and CDR2 YSLEER. The CDR3 loop is CASSQGGRAGGEQYF. CDR3 nucleotide sequence: TGCGCCAGCAGCCAAGGGGGTCGAGCGGGAGGCGAGCAGTACTTC.

The J gene is TRBJ1-2, the V gene TRBV6-6; no clear D. V shed 2 bases and J shed 3 bases, with 7 bases lying between them. The CDR3 loop spans 13 amino acids. CDR1 is MNHNY and CDR2 is SVGAGI in the germline V gene (reference sequence). The CDR3 sequence: CASSYVGDYGYTF. DNA for the CDR3: TGTGCCAGCAGTTACGTCGGGGACTATGGCTACACCTTC.

This clonotype was counted a few times. The chain carries TRBV5-1 and TRBJ1-5; TRBD1 might be the D (5 bases). CDR1 and CDR2 from the germline V gene are SGHRS and YFSETQ. Deletions cut 2 bases from V and 4 bases from J, with 25 bases between. This CDR3 has 19 amino acids. In DNA, the CDR3 is TGCGCCAGCAGCTTCAAAACGGGTGAGGGCCCCCGGGGGAATCAGCCCCAGCATTTT. Translated, it gives CASSFKTGEGPRGNQPQHF.

This clonotype has a count of ten or more. The gene calls are TRBV12-3 or TRBV12-4 and TRBJ1-1; 10 bases line up with TRBD1. J lost 3 bases, V lost 4 bases, and 2 bases had no gene match. The CDR3 has 14 residues. CDR3 sequence reads: CASSSGTGDTEAFF. The CDR3 coding sequence is TGTGCCAGCAGTTCCGGGACAGGGGACACTGAAGCTTTCTTT.

This clonotype was observed at least ten times. J is TRBJ2-7 and V is TRBV12-3 or TRBV12-4; D remains unclear. CDR3 size: 14 residues. Trimming removed 3 bases at V and 3 bases at J, with 12 bases between. The CDR3 spells CASSFSSQYYEQYF. The CDR3 coding sequence is TGTGCCAGCAGTTTTAGTAGCCAGTACTACGAGCAGTACTTC.